This T cell receptor beta chain comes out of a study of early T cells in non-severe SARS-CoV-2 infection. Study-wide findings and caveats: VDJdb matching skewed toward anti-spike CD8 responses, missing private and CD4 specificities.

The germline V and J ends were trimmed by 3 bases and 7 bases, with 10 bases remaining between them. This CDR3 is built from 13 residues. Germline CDR1 and CDR2: MNHNS and SASEGT. TCRdb passed the 5' RACE reads through MiXCR, listing each CDR3 protein once. The table has roughly 99,000 distinct CDR3 sequences, about 12% seen once; the top ten hold 4% to 4.5%. A few counts support this clonotype. Antigen: not known. The TCR comes from an adult who was a healthcare worker with PCR-confirmed SARS-CoV-2 infection or an uninfected control (not recorded which). The gene calls are TRBV6-1 and TRBJ1-5; possibly TRBD1 for D (5 bases). The starting material was whole blood, obtained at baseline. CDR3 residues: CASSDRERQPQHF. The CDR3 DNA reads TGTGCCAGCAGTGACAGGGAGAGACAGCCCCAGCATTTT.